The clone carrying this TCR beta chain was observed once. Recent acute infections and vaccinations were absent in the healthy HIV-negative adult donors. Every one of the donors was a Caucasian adult that lived in Nashville, Tennessee. TCRdb's copy holds only in-frame clones and misses some; the assay was immunoSEQ multiplex PCR. Counted here are about 1.1 million clones, 70% to 80% occurring once; the ten biggest clones make up over 0.8%. The length of the CDR3 is 15 residues. Germline CDR1 MNHNY, CDR2 SVGAGI (reference sequence). V lost 1 base and J 5 bases, leaving 12 bases between the germline ends. The data derive from a study of shared clonotypes between healthy human individuals. Study-wide context: Donor composition was a couple of women and three men, aged 18 to 49. Three plates each covered CD4 naive and memory; CD8 naive two, CD8 memory one.

The source of this sequence is a man younger than 35 in good health. Some clones in this sample may be carry-over from other donors' samples. Input material: memory CD4+ T cells from PBMCs. Subset given: CD45RA-negative fraction. This chain uses TRBV6-6 with TRBJ2-4; D assignment may be TRBD1 or TRBD2 (5 bases each). CDR3 residues: CASSYYGAAENIQYF. CDR3 bases: TGTGCCAGCAGTTACTACGGGGCAGCAGAAAACATTCAGTACTTC.